This T cell receptor (beta chain) originates from a study of T-cell reconstitution after alpha-beta-depleted transplantation in children. This clonotype was recorded at least ten times. TCRbeta library preparation incorporated unique molecular identifiers. Each CDR3 protein is one row after TCRdb ran MiXCR on the PCR reads. The sample yields nearly 250,000 distinct CDR3 sequences, roughly 8.2% seen once. Looked up from germline, CDR1 is SGHRS and CDR2 is YFSETQ. The CDR3 loop spans 14 amino acids. V dropped 3 bases and J dropped 2 bases, with 11 bases sitting between them. This clonotype was sampled from a male patient younger than 18 who had a stem cell transplant for acute lymphoblastic leukemia, so the T cells may come from the graft donor. The sample in question was PBMCs, mostly from graft donor cells, obtained 180 days after TCRalphabeta/CD19-depleted stem cell transplant. J is TRBJ1-1 and V is TRBV5-1; D may be TRBD1 (6 bases). This CDR3 reads CASSYAQGNTEAFF. For the CDR3, the DNA is TGCGCCAGCAGCTACGCACAGGGAAACACTGAAGCTTTCTTT.